Below, one T cell receptor beta chain is given with its context. This sample was included in a study of T cell responses to AZD1222 COVID-19 vaccine. V was pared by 6 bases and J by 2 bases, with 7 bases between. The CDR3 contains 12 residues. Germline loops: CDR1 MNHEY, CDR2 SVGAGI. Sequencing used immunoSEQ multiplex PCR; TCRdb keeps in-frame clones, though not all of them. The sample gives more than 95,000 clones, roughly nine tenths of which show up once; 1.6% is in the top ten. The TCR comes from an adult who received the AZD1222 COVID-19 vaccine. Sequencing was performed on peripheral blood, taken 28 days after the second AZD1222 dose. The gene calls are TRBV6-5 and TRBJ1-1; D is ambiguous. CDR3 region: CASRVGNTEAFF. The CDR3 region has the DNA TGTGCCAGCAGAGTGGGTAACACTGAAGCTTTCTTT.